The next 25 T cell receptor beta chains were all read from a single sample in a study of T cell repertoires in cytomegalovirus infection. These receptors are not linked to any known antigen. TCRdb fed the reads into MiXCR, producing one record per CDR3 protein. The sample has approximately 110,000 distinct CDR3 sequences; 35% to 50% are singletons. The specimen was CD8+ T cells from cultured PBMCs, collected from culture after CMV antigen stimulation. The source of these receptors is a human donor in good health (CMV status not recorded). Some clones in this sample may be carry-over from other donors' samples.

The rearrangement links TRBV15 to TRBJ1-1, with D unresolved. Germline-derived CDR1 and CDR2 are LNHNV and YYDKDF (reference sequence). The V and J ends lost 0 bases and 0 bases respectively, with 2 bases between them. The CDR3 sequence is 13 residues long. The CDR3 DNA sequence: TGTGCCACCAGCAGAGATATGAACACTGAAGCTTTCTTT. This gives the protein CATSRDMNTEAFF.

This chain joins TRBV7-9 and TRBJ2-6, with D unclear. Germline lookup yields CDR1 SEHNR and CDR2 FQNEAQ (reference sequence). V was clipped by 4 bases and J by 7 bases, with 2 bases between them. This CDR3 is built from 11 residues. The CDR3 DNA follows: TGTGCCAGCAGCTACGCCAACGTCCTGACTTTC. Its protein product is CASSYANVLTF.

This chain uses TRBV7-9 with TRBJ1-5; D is unresolved. This CDR3 has 15 residues. Germline-derived CDR1 and CDR2 are SEHNR and FQNEAQ (reference sequence). The V gene lost 1 base and the J gene lost 0 bases, with 7 bases spanning the gap. The CDR3 spells CASSLVPSSNQPQHF. In DNA, the CDR3 is TGTGCCAGCAGCTTAGTGCCGAGTAGCAATCAGCCCCAGCATTTT. Filled out from reference TRBV7-9 and TRBJ1-5, the complete variable domain reads DTGVSQNPRHKITKRGQNVTFRCDPISEHNRLYWYRQTLGQGPEFLTYFQNEAQLEKSRLLSDRFSAERPKGSFSTLEIQRTEQGDSAMYLCASSLVPSSNQPQHFGDGTRLSIL.

The chain carries TRBV7-6 and TRBJ1-2; D might be TRBD1 (5 bases). CDR1 SGHVS and CDR2 FNYEAQ come from the germline V gene. Trimming removed 5 bases at V and 7 bases at J, with 14 bases between. The CDR3 contains 13 residues. CDR3 protein: CASSHGALGGYTF. The DNA for the CDR3 is TGTGCCAGCAGCCACGGGGCCTTAGGTGGCTACACCTTC. The full variable domain, completed using reference TRBV7-6 and TRBJ1-2, is GAGVSQSPRYKVTKRGQDVALRCDPISGHVSLYWYRQALGQGPEFLTYFNYEAQQDKSGLPNDRFSAERPEGSISTLTIQRTEQRDSAMYRCASSHGALGGYTFGSGTRLTVV.

This clonotype came up a few times. The rearrangement uses TRBV11-2 and TRBJ2-3; 9 bases are a match to TRBD2. Germline CDR1 reads SGHAT; CDR2 reads FQNNGV. This CDR3 contains 12 residues. Germline trimming cut 1 base from V and 14 bases from J; bases unmatched to any gene: 4. The CDR3 protein is CASSLGSGGRYF. The CDR3 DNA reads TGTGCCAGCAGCTTAGGTAGCGGGGGTCGGTATTTT.

This clonotype turned up a few times. CDR3 region: CASSPPGEETQYF. CDR3 DNA: TGTGCCAGCAGCCCCCCGGGGGAAGAGACCCAGTACTTC. The chain combines TRBV7-9 with TRBJ2-5; maybe TRBD2 (6 bases). Germline lookup yields CDR1 SEHNR and CDR2 FQNEAQ (reference sequence). The CDR3 extends over 13 amino acids. Trimming left V 5 bases short and J 3 bases short, with 10 bases between. The full variable domain, in which reference TRBV7-9 and TRBJ2-5 provide the parts outside the CDR3, is DTGVSQNPRHKITKRGQNVTFRCDPISEHNRLYWYRQTLGQGPEFLTYFQNEAQLEKSRLLSDRFSAERPKGSFSTLEIQRTEQGDSAMYLCASSPPGEETQYFGPGTRLLVL.

This clonotype was seen repeatedly, ten times or more. The chain links TRBV7-3 to TRBJ2-1; TRBD2 matches at 9 bases. CDR1 is SGHTA, CDR2 FQGTGA, per germline. This CDR3 spans 15 amino acids. Losses at the gene ends were 4 bases for V and 7 bases for J; bases not matched to a gene: 8. CDR3 amino acids: CASSSPGLARNEQFF. The CDR3 nucleotides read TGTGCCAGCAGCTCGCCGGGACTAGCAAGGAATGAGCAGTTCTTC. Variable domain in full (rest from reference TRBV7-3 and TRBJ2-1): GAGVSQTPSNKVTEKGKYVELRCDPISGHTALYWYRQSLGQGPEFLIYFQGTGAADDSGLPNDRFFAVRPEGSVSTLKIQRTERGDSAVYLCASSSPGLARNEQFFGPGTRLTVL.

This clonotype has a handful of counts. The chain uses TRBV7-9 and TRBJ2-5, with D hard to call. The CDR3 is 15 residues long. The germline V gene has CDR1 SEHNR and CDR2 FQNEAQ (reference sequence). V was clipped by 6 bases and J by 4 bases, with 18 bases between them. The CDR3 spells CASSSPLELLETQYF. DNA of the CDR3: TGTGCCAGCAGTTCGCCTCTTGAATTACTAGAGACCCAGTACTTC.

This clonotype was detected many times. The chain carries TRBV12-3 or TRBV12-4 and TRBJ1-6; 9 bases agree with TRBD1. The length of the CDR3 is 14 residues. With 6 bases clipped from V and 6 bases from J, the junction kept 3 bases outside the gene matches. The CDR3 protein is CASSGTGSNSPLHF. The CDR3 DNA follows: TGTGCCAGCAGCGGGACAGGGAGTAATTCACCCCTCCACTTT.

CDR3 nucleotide sequence: TGTGCCAGCAGTTTAGTGGCCGGCCAACAGCCCCAGCATTTT. Its protein product is CASSLVAGQQPQHF. The chain employs TRBV28 and TRBJ1-5; D is unresolved. CDR3 length: 14 amino acids. V was shortened by 2 bases and J by 7 bases, with 12 bases between the two germline ends. In germline, CDR1 is MDHEN, CDR2 SYDVKM.

Only a few counts were recorded for this clonotype. This chain uses TRBV7-2 with TRBJ2-1; unclear D gene. Between the trimmed V and J ends, which lost 1 base and 7 bases, there was a span of 14 bases. Germline V lookup: CDR1 SGHTA, CDR2 FQGNSA. CDR3 length equals 15 residues. The CDR3 here is CASSLDGYLRNEQFF. The CDR3 coding sequence is TGTGCCAGCAGCTTAGATGGCTACCTAAGGAATGAGCAGTTCTTC.

The table lists this clonotype with a few counts. The chain has TRBV25-1 and TRBJ1-2; D is perhaps TRBD1 (5 bases). V was clipped by 6 bases and J by 5 bases, with 10 bases between them. Per the germline V gene, CDR1 is MGHDK and CDR2 is SYGVNS. This CDR3 has 12 amino acids. The CDR3, as DNA: TGTGCCAGCAGATGGAAGGGGTATGGCTACACCTTC. It codes for CASRWKGYGYTF.

The chain combines TRBV28 with TRBJ1-2; D not resolved. This CDR3 spans 14 amino acids. Trimming pared 4 bases from V and 6 bases from J, leaving 15 bases between. Germline CDR1 is MDHEN and CDR2 is SYDVKM. CDR3 DNA sequence: TGTGCCAGCAGTTGGGCCATAGGCGGGAATGGCTACACCTTC. Protein sequence: CASSWAIGGNGYTF.

This clonotype appeared a single time. The chain recombines TRBV11-2 with TRBJ2-1, with TRBD2 identical over 11 bases. The CDR3 extends over 15 amino acids. CDR1 and CDR2 (germline): SGHAT, FQNNGV. J was trimmed by 8 bases and V by 2 bases; bases with no gene match: 5. CDR3 loop: CASSLLSGGADEQFF. CDR3 DNA: TGTGCCAGCAGCTTACTTAGCGGGGGGGCCGATGAGCAGTTCTTC.

The chain uses TRBV14 and TRBJ2-3; D is possibly TRBD1 (5 bases). V dropped 1 base and J dropped 9 bases, with 8 bases sitting between them. The V gene's germline CDR1 is SGHDN and CDR2 FVKESK. The CDR3 contains 12 residues. In DNA, the CDR3 is TGTGCCAGCAGCCAAGTAGGGGCGACGCAGTATTTT. Its translation: CASSQVGATQYF.

The rearrangement joins TRBV27 to TRBJ2-2, with D perhaps TRBD2 (5 bases). The length of the CDR3 is 15 residues. The V end lost 0 bases, the J end lost 6 bases, and 11 bases lay between the germline ends. Germline loops: CDR1 MNHEY, CDR2 SMNVEV (reference sequence). CDR3: CASSLSIAGAGELFF. CDR3 sequence (DNA): TGTGCCAGCAGTTTATCGATTGCCGGGGCCGGGGAGCTGTTTTTT.

The table lists this clonotype with a few counts. V usage is TRBV6-5 and J usage is TRBJ1-1; 7 nucleotides line up with TRBD1. Germline assignment: CDR1 MNHEY and CDR2 SVGAGI. The CDR3 consists of 14 residues. V shed 4 bases and J 0 bases; nucleotides not matched to a gene: 2. CDR3 coding DNA: TGTGCCAGCAGTTGGGGACAGATGAACACTGAAGCTTTCTTT. This sequence encodes CASSWGQMNTEAFF.

The V gene is TRBV3-1, the J gene TRBJ2-2; D possibly corresponds to TRBD1 (5 bases). Per germline, CDR1 LGHDT and CDR2 YNNKEL (reference sequence). V lost 0 bases to trimming and J lost 7 bases, with 12 bases between them. The CDR3 consists of 15 residues. CDR3 region: CASSQDLGEHGELFF. The DNA of the CDR3 is TGTGCCAGCAGCCAAGATTTAGGGGAACACGGGGAGCTGTTTTTT.

This clonotype was found once. The rearrangement uses TRBV10-2 and TRBJ2-7; 7 nucleotides match TRBD1. Trimming took 3 bases from V and 0 from J; bases not matched to a gene: 8. This CDR3 contains 16 residues. Germline V gene sequence: CDR1 WSHSY, CDR2 SAAADI. Here the CDR3 DNA reads TGCGCCAGCAGTGACCCGGGACAGTCTAGCTCCTACGAGCAGTACTTC. This encodes CASSDPGQSSSYEQYF.

Concerning this clonotype itself: Because the CDR3's place on the DNA is in doubt, the DNA is left out and the CDR3 is given as listed by TCRdb. The rearrangement links TRBV7-9 to TRBJ2-7; the table's D call, TRBD1, has no DNA check behind it. The CDR3 numbers 14 amino acids, ends counted. Germline V gene data show CDR1 as SEHNR and CDR2 as FQNEAQ (reference sequence). The CDR3 reads CASSFGPGFYEQYF.

V and J are TRBV5-4 and TRBJ1-1, with a possible D match to TRBD1 (5 bases). Germline V CDR1 and CDR2: SGHNT, YYREEE (reference sequence). V gave up 2 bases and J gave up 4 bases, with 9 bases separating them. CDR3 length equals 13 residues. The CDR3 loop is CASSFMGGTEAFF. CDR3 in DNA: TGTGCCAGCAGCTTTATGGGGGGCACTGAAGCTTTCTTT.

In this sample, this clonotype turned up a few times. The CDR3 coding sequence is TGTGCCAGCAGCCCCTTTCAGGCCGCGACTAGCGGGGTTAACACCGGGGAGCTGTTTTTT. Translated, it gives CASSPFQAATSGVNTGELFF. This chain links TRBV7-9 with TRBJ2-2, with TRBD2 matching 11 bases. This CDR3 has 20 amino acids. Trimming took 5 bases from V and 2 from J; bases not matched to a gene: 16. CDR1 is SEHNR, CDR2 FQNEAQ, per germline (reference sequence).

This clonotype was seen many times. J is TRBJ1-1 and V is TRBV4-1, with D tentatively TRBD1 (5 bases). Per the germline V gene, CDR1 is MGHRA and CDR2 is YSYEKL. V dropped 1 base and J dropped 1 base, with 10 bases sitting between them. The CDR3 has 15 residues. CDR3 sequence: CASSQGVGTNTEAFF. The DNA for the CDR3 is TGCGCCAGCAGCCAAGGTGTAGGGACGAACACTGAAGCTTTCTTT.

Only a few counts were recorded for this clonotype. The chain is built from TRBV6-1 and TRBJ2-5; D might be TRBD1 (6 bases). Germline values: CDR1 MNHNS, CDR2 SASEGT. V was cut by 6 bases and J by 4 bases, with 15 bases left in between. CDR3 length: 14 residues. DNA for the CDR3: TGTGCCAGCAGCCTGACAGGTTCGGGAGAGACCCAGTACTTC. This encodes CASSLTGSGETQYF.

This clonotype has a count of ten or more. The chain joins TRBV7-2 to TRBJ2-3, with 14 bases matching TRBD2. From germline, CDR1 is SGHTA and CDR2 FQGNSA. The CDR3 totals 15 residues. The junction had 2 bases not matched to a gene; V was cut back by 3 bases and J by 6 bases. CDR3 nucleotides: TGTGCCAGCAGCTTGACTAGCGGGGGGGCGGATACGCAGTATTTT. Translating it yields CASSLTSGGADTQYF.